These 23 T cell receptor beta chains share one sample of origin, sequenced in a study of T-cell memory formation after mild COVID-19. A single record per CDR3 protein comes from TCRdb applying MiXCR to the 5' RACE reads. Of fewer than 350,000 distinct CDR3 sequences listed, roughly an eighth are singletons. Specimen: PBMCs or a T cell subset sorted from them (not recorded which). These receptors were collected from a man between 18 and 35 years old who had mild COVID-19 (a few samples of this study predate the infection). Cell type and time point are not known.

This chain connects TRBV4-1 to TRBJ2-5, with D perhaps matching TRBD1 (5 bases). CDR1 and CDR2 (germline): MGHRA, YSYEKL. V lost 0 bases and J 5 bases, leaving 13 bases between the germline ends. The CDR3 covers 15 residues. The CDR3 region is CASSQDDSGMETQYF. In DNA, the CDR3 is TGCGCCAGCAGCCAAGATGATTCAGGGATGGAGACCCAGTACTTC.

This chain uses TRBV11-2 with TRBJ2-5; TRBD1 or TRBD2 may be the D gene (5 bases each). The V end lost 3 bases, the J end lost 3 bases, and 11 bases lay between the germline ends. CDR1 is SGHAT and CDR2 is FQNNGV in the germline V gene. The CDR3 length is 14 residues. CDR3 nucleotides: TGTGCCAGCAGCTTGGGACGTCTGGAAGAGACCCAGTACTTC. Its translation is CASSLGRLEETQYF.

This clonotype has more than one count but fewer than ten. The chain uses TRBV12-3 or TRBV12-4 and TRBJ2-2, with 8 bases matching TRBD2. The CDR3 length is 16 residues. With V trimmed by 6 bases and J by 0 bases, 6 bases remained unmatched. CDR3 sequence (DNA): TGTGCCAGCAGGCACTCGGGACTAGCGAACACCGGGGAGCTGTTTTTT. Protein sequence: CASRHSGLANTGELFF.

In its sample, this clonotype was seen a few times. The chain uses TRBV6-2 or TRBV6-3 and TRBJ2-5; D possibly corresponds to TRBD1 (6 bases). Per the germline V gene, CDR1 is MNHEY and CDR2 is SVGEGT. The CDR3 loop spans 14 amino acids. V was shortened by 0 bases and J by 9 bases, with 14 bases between the two germline ends. The CDR3 bases are TGTGCCAGCAGTTACTCAGACAGGCTAACATCCCAGTACTTC. Protein: CASSYSDRLTSQYF.

The chain is built from TRBV7-3 and TRBJ2-3; D not resolved. Trimming removed 3 bases from V and 4 bases from J, with 8 bases in between. The CDR3 runs to 13 residues. CDR1 is SGHTA and CDR2 is FQGTGA in the germline V gene. The CDR3 sequence is CASSLVAADTQYF. In nucleotides, the CDR3 is TGTGCCAGCAGCTTGGTGGCTGCAGATACGCAGTATTTT.

V gene TRBV6-5 combines with J gene TRBJ2-3, with TRBD1 matching 7 bases. This CDR3 region has 15 residues. V lost 2 bases and J lost 0; bases outside the gene matches: 2. Germline CDR1 is MNHEY and CDR2 is SVGAGI. CDR3 nucleotides: TGTGCCAGCAGTTACGGGGACAGAAGCACAGATACGCAGTATTTT. Translated: CASSYGDRSTDTQYF.

The chain has TRBV4-3 and TRBJ2-1; D is possibly TRBD1 or TRBD2 (5 bases each). V lost 0 bases to trimming and J lost 6 bases, with 15 bases between them. CDR1 is LGHNA and CDR2 is YSLEER in the germline V gene. The CDR3 extends over 16 amino acids. The CDR3: CASSQDRTGTGNEQFF. CDR3 nucleotides: TGCGCCAGCAGCCAAGATCGCACTGGGACGGGCAATGAGCAGTTCTTC.

In this sample, this clonotype turned up a few times. This rearrangement joins TRBV4-3 to TRBJ2-1; D is unclear. The V and J ends lost 3 bases and 4 bases respectively, with 7 bases between them. Germline lookup yields CDR1 LGHNA and CDR2 YSLEER. The CDR3 length is 13 residues. The CDR3: CASSQESYNEQFF. CDR3 nucleotides: TGCGCCAGCAGCCAGGAATCTTACAATGAGCAGTTCTTC.

This chain connects TRBV5-4 to TRBJ1-6, with D uncertain. Germline CDR1 SGHNT, CDR2 YYREEE (reference sequence). V was trimmed by 0 bases and J by 7 bases, leaving 8 bases between them. There are 14 residues in the CDR3. In DNA, the CDR3 is TGTGCCAGCAGCTTGGTTGCAGAGAATTCACCCCTCCACTTT. Encoded protein: CASSLVAENSPLHF.

At least ten counts were recorded for this clonotype. The gene calls are TRBV18 and TRBJ1-4; D gene ambiguous. Trimming shortened V by 2 bases and J by 4 bases, and 5 bases separated the two germline ends. The CDR3 runs to 13 residues. In germline, CDR1 is KGHSH, CDR2 LQKENI. CDR3 sequence (DNA): TGTGCCAGCTCACCAAACAGTAATGAAAAACTGTTTTTT. The encoded protein is CASSPNSNEKLFF.

The table lists this clonotype with a few counts. The chain links TRBV27 to TRBJ1-2; 8 nucleotides agree with TRBD1. In germline, CDR1 is MNHEY, CDR2 SMNVEV (reference sequence). This CDR3 spans 13 amino acids. V lost 5 bases, J lost 3 bases, and 2 bases stayed unmatched. CDR3 nucleotides: TGTGCCAGCAGTGCGACAGGGGACTATGGCTACACCTTC. Protein: CASSATGDYGYTF.

This clonotype was observed a few times. The CDR3 nucleotides read TGTGCCAGCAGCCGCGTGAGGGGGGGAGAGACCCAGTACTTC. This encodes CASSRVRGGETQYF. The chain combines TRBV12-3 or TRBV12-4 with TRBJ2-5, with TRBD2 as a possible D gene (7 bases). Trimming removed 6 bases at V and 4 bases at J, with 15 bases between. The CDR3 spans 14 residues.

The rearrangement joins TRBV12-3 or TRBV12-4 to TRBJ2-2; no reliable D call. The V and J ends lost 1 base and 6 bases respectively, with 9 bases between them. The CDR3 runs to 14 residues. In DNA form, the CDR3 reads TGTGCCAGCAGTTTAGTGGTAGGGTCCGGGGAGCTGTTTTTT. This encodes CASSLVVGSGELFF.

V is TRBV7-2 and J is TRBJ2-2; 13 positions agree with TRBD2. Per the germline V gene, CDR1 is SGHTA and CDR2 is FQGNSA. Germline trimming cut 3 bases from V and 4 bases from J; bases unmatched to any gene: 2. This CDR3 has 16 residues. CDR3 bases: TGTGCCAGCAGCTTTGGGACTAGCGGGGTCACCGGGGAGCTGTTTTTT. Its translation: CASSFGTSGVTGELFF.

This clonotype has a handful of counts. This sequence joins TRBV20-1 and TRBJ1-2; D is unclear. CDR3 length: 13 amino acids. Germline-derived CDR1 and CDR2 are DFQATT and SNEGSKA (reference sequence). V lost 5 bases and J 8 bases, leaving 18 bases between the germline ends. CDR3 DNA: TGCAGTGCTGCAACCCTCGATAGTTCAGGCTACACCTTC. Encoded protein: CSAATLDSSGYTF.

This clonotype was observed a few times. V gene TRBV7-8 combines with J gene TRBJ2-7; D may be TRBD1 or TRBD2 (5 bases each). Per the germline V gene, CDR1 is SGHVS and CDR2 is FQNEAQ. This CDR3 has 14 residues. V was shortened by 5 bases and J by 5 bases, with 16 bases between the two germline ends. This CDR3 reads CASSPQPGTDEQYV. The CDR3 nucleotides are TGTGCCAGCAGCCCCCAGCCAGGGACGGACGAGCAGTACGTC.

This clonotype is a singleton in its sample. The chain links TRBV7-2 to TRBJ2-7; no firm D call. The germline V gene encodes CDR1 SGHTA and CDR2 FQGNSA. This CDR3 region has 15 residues. The V end lost 6 bases, the J end lost 0 bases, and 15 bases lay between the germline ends. As DNA, the CDR3 is TGTGCCAGCAGTTCCGCTAAGTTGGGCTCCTACGAGCAGTACTTC. This translates into CASSSAKLGSYEQYF.

This clonotype was counted between two and nine times. The chain has TRBV21-1 and TRBJ1-5; the table's D call TRBD1 went unverified against the DNA. TRBV21-1 is a known pseudogene. The CDR3 is 15 residues long. The CDR3 nucleotides are TGTGCCAGCAGCAGTGGGGCCAAATGTAATCAGCCCCAGCATTTT. Translated, it gives CASSSGAKCNQPQHF.

A few counts support this clonotype. The V call is TRBV5-1, the J call TRBJ2-7; a weak D match, TRBD1 (5 bases). The length of the CDR3 is 14 residues. Trimming took 0 bases from V and 5 from J, leaving 12 bases between them. Looked up from germline, CDR1 is SGHRS and CDR2 is YFSETQ. The CDR3 sequence: CASSLEAGMHEQYF. The CDR3 DNA follows: TGCGCCAGCAGCTTGGAGGCAGGGATGCACGAGCAGTACTTC.

The gene calls are TRBV7-2 and TRBJ1-6; 7 nucleotides agree with TRBD1. Germline V lookup: CDR1 SGHTA, CDR2 FQGNSA. Unmatched junction bases numbered 5, after V lost 5 bases and J lost 7 bases. The CDR3 contains 14 residues. CDR3 sequence: CASSGRQGNSPLHF. CDR3 nucleotides: TGTGCCAGCAGCGGACGACAGGGAAATTCACCCCTCCACTTT.

J is TRBJ2-1 and V is TRBV7-9; 11 bases are a match to TRBD2. Per the germline V gene, CDR1 is SEHNR and CDR2 is FQNEAQ (reference sequence). This CDR3 region has 15 residues. The ends lost 4 bases at V and 5 bases at J; junction bases unmatched: 4. The CDR3 coding sequence is TGTGCCAGCAGCTGGATAGCGGGGGGGGACAATGAGCAGTTCTTC. This sequence encodes CASSWIAGGDNEQFF.

The chain links TRBV6-2 or TRBV6-3 to TRBJ2-3; D is tentatively TRBD1 or TRBD2 (5 bases each). The CDR3 runs 13 residues. Trimming pared 8 bases from V and 1 base from J, leaving 10 bases between. The germline gives CDR1 MNHEY, CDR2 SVGEGT. The CDR3 loop reads CASEGPRTDTQYF. In nucleotides, the CDR3 is TGTGCCAGCGAGGGACCCCGCACAGATACGCAGTATTTT.

The gene calls are TRBV7-8 and TRBJ2-7, with 7 bases matching TRBD1. Germline-derived CDR1 and CDR2 are SGHVS and FQNEAQ. The CDR3 sequence is 13 residues long. Trimming cost V 5 bases and J 2 bases; bases outside gene matches: 3. CDR3 residues: CASSQTGTYEQYV. The CDR3, as DNA: TGTGCCAGCAGCCAGACAGGGACCTACGAGCAGTACGTC.